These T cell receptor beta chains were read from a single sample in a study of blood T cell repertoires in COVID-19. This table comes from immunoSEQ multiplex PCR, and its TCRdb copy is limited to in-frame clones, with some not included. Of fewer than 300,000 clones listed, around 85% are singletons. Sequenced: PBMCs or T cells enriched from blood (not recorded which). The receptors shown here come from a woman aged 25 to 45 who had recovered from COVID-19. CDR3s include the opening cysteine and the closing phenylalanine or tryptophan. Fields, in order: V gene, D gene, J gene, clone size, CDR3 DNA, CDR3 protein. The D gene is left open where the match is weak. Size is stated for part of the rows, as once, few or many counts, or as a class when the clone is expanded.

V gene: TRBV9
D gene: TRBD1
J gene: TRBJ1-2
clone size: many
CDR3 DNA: TGTGCCAGCAGCATCGGACAGGGAGCTAACTATGGCTACACCTTC
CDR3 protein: CASSIGQGANYGYTF

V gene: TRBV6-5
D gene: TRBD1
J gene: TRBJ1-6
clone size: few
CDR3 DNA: TGTGCCAGCCACCACCGGGACAGGGGCTCACCCCTCCACTTT
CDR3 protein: CASHHRDRGSPLHF

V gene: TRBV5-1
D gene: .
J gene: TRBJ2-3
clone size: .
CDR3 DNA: TGCGCCAGCAGCGAGCCCCTCTCCAGCACAGATACGCAGTATTTT
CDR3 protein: CASSEPLSSTDTQYF

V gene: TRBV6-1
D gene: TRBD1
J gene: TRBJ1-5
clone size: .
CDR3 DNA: TGTGCCAGCAGTGAAATCGGGACAGCAGTTAAGCCCCAGCATTTT
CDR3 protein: CASSEIGTAVKPQHF

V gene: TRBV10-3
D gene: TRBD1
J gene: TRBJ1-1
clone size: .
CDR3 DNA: TGTGCCATCGGCAGGGGGTCGAACACTGAAGCTTTCTTT
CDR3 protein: CAIGRGSNTEAFF

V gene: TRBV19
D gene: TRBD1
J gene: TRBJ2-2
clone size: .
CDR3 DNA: TGTGCCAGCCAGGGGGCAGGGACCGGGGAGCTGTTTTTT
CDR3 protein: CASQGAGTGELFF

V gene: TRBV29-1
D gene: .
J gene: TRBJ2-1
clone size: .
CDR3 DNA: TGCAGCGTTGAAGATCTCAGATCCTACAATGAGCAGTTCTTC
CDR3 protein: CSVEDLRSYNEQFF

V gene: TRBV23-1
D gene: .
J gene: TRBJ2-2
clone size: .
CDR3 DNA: TGCGCCAGCAGTCGAAAGGGGGGAGGGCCCACCGGGGAGCTGTTTTTT
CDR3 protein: CASSRKGGGPTGELFF

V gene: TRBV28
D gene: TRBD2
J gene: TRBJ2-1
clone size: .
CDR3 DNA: TGTGCCAGCAGGGGATCCGGGACTAGTCAAGGGCAGTTCTTC
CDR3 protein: CASRGSGTSQGQFF

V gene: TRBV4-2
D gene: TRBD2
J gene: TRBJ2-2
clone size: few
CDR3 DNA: TGTGCCAGCAGCCCTACTAGCGGGAGGTGGGTCGGGGAGCTGTTTTTT
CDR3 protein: CASSPTSGRWVGELFF

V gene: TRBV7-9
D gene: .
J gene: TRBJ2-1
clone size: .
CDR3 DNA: TGTGCCAGCAGCTTAGCAAGCCTTCACGTTCGCGATGAGCAGTTCTTC
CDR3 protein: CASSLASLHVRDEQFF

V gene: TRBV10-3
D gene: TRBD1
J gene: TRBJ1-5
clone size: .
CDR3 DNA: TGTGCCATCAGTGAACAGGGGCCAAATCAGCCCCAGCATTTT
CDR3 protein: CAISEQGPNQPQHF

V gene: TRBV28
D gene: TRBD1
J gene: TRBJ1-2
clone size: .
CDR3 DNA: TGTGCCAGCAGTTGGGACAGACTAACCTATGGCTACACCTTC
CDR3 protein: CASSWDRLTYGYTF

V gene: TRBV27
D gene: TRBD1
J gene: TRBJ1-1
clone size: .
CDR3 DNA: TGTGCCAGCAGTTTAGCCGGCAACAGGGGAAGCACTGAAGCTTTCTTT
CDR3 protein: CASSLAGNRGSTEAFF

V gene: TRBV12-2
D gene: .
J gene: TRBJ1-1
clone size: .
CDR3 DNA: TGTGCAAGTCGCTCCAGGGCGACGAACACTGAAGCTTTCTTT
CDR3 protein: CASRSRATNTEAFF

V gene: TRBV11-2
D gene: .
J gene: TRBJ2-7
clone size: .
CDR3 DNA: TGTGCCAGCAGCTTAGACGGGCGCTACCCTACTAGGGGGGAGCAGTACTTC
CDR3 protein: CASSLDGRYPTRGEQYF

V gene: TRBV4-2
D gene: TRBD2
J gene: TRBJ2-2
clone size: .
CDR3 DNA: TGTGCCAGCAGCCAAGACGGGACTAGCGGGCCGAACACCGGGGAGCTGTTTTTT
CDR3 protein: CASSQDGTSGPNTGELFF

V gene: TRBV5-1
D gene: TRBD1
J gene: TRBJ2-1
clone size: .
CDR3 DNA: TGCGCCAGCAGCTTGACAGGGGGTAAGGGCAATGAGCAGTTCTTC
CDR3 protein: CASSLTGGKGNEQFF

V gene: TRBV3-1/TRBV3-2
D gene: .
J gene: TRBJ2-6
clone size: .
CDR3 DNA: TGTGCCAGCAGCCAGCGGGACCCGGGGGTCCTGACTTTC
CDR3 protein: CASSQRDPGVLTF

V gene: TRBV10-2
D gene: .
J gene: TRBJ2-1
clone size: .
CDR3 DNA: TGCGCCAGCGGGGGGGAACTCGGGGGCCCCTACAATGAGCAGTTCTTC
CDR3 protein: CASGGELGGPYNEQFF

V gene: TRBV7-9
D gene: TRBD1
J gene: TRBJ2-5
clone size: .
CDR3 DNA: TGTGCCAGCAGCGCCCGGGACAGGGCATACCAAGAGACCCAGTACTTC
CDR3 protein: CASSARDRAYQETQYF

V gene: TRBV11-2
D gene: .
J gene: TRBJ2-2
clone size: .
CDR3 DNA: TGTGCCAGCTACAGGAACACCGGGGAGCTGTTTTTT
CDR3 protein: CASYRNTGELFF

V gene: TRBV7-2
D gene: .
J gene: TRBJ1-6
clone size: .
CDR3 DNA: TGTGCCAGCAGCTTCAGGGCTTCTAATTCACCCCTCCACTTT
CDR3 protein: CASSFRASNSPLHF

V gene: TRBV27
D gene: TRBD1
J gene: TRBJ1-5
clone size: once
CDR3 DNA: TGTGCCAGCAGAATCAACAGGGGACAGCCCCAGCATTTT
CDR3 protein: CASRINRGQPQHF

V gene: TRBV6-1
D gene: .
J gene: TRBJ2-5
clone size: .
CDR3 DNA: TGTGCCAGCAGTGAATACGTAGTTGAGACCCAGTACTTC
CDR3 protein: CASSEYVVETQYF

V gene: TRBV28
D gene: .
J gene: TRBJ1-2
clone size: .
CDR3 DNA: TGTGCCAGCAGCACCTCTGCGGGGGCCTATGGCTACACCTTC
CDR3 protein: CASSTSAGAYGYTF

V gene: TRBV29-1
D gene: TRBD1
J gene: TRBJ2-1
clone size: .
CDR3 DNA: TGCAGCGTCGAGAGGGACAGGGGAAATGAGCAGTTCTTC
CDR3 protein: CSVERDRGNEQFF

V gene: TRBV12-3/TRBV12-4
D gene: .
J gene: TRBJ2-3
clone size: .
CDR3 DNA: TGTGCCAGCAGCCTTCTCCGGTCGGATACGCAGTATTTT
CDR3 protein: CASSLLRSDTQYF

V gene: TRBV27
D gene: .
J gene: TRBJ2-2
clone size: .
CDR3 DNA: TGTGCCAGCAGATCAACGGGGGCGAACACCGGGGAGCTGTTTTTT
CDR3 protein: CASRSTGANTGELFF

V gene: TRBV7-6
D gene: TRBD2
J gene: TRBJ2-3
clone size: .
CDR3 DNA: TGTGCCAGCAGCTCATCTAGCGGACACACAGATACGCAGTATTTT
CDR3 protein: CASSSSSGHTDTQYF

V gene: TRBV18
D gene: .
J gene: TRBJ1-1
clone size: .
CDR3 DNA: TGTGCCAGCTCACCACCCCACATTGAAGCTTTCTTT
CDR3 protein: CASSPPHIEAFF

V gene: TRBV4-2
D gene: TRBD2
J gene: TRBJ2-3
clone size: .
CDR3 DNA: TGTGCCAGCAGCCAAGCCGGGACTAGCGGGAGTGATACGCAGTATTTT
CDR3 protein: CASSQAGTSGSDTQYF

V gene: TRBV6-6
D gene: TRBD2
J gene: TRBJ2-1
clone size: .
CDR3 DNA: TGTGCCAGCAGTTACAGGGAGGGCTCGGGGAATGAGCAGTTCTTC
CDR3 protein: CASSYREGSGNEQFF

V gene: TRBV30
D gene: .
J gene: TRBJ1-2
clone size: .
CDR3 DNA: TGTGCCTGGACTACAGGGTTGAACTATGGCTACACCTTC
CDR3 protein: CAWTTGLNYGYTF

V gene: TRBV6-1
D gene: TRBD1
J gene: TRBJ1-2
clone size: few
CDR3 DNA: TGTGCCAGCAGTGAAGCGGGACAGGGGATCTATGGCTACACCTTC
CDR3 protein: CASSEAGQGIYGYTF

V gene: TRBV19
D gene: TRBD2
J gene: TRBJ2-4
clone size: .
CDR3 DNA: TGTGCCAGTAGTATTTCACGGGGGGAGAGGTTGAGGGCCAAAAACATTCAGTACTTC
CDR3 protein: CASSISRGERLRAKNIQYF

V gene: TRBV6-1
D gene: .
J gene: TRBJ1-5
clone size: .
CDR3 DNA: TGTGCCAGCAGTGAAGAAAGTGGGGGGTATCAGCCCCAGCATTTT
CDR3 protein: CASSEESGGYQPQHF

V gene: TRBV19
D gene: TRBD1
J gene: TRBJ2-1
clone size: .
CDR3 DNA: TGTGCCAGTAGTCTCCGGGACAGGGCCCCTTATTCGTACAATGAGCAGTTCTTC
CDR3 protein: CASSLRDRAPYSYNEQFF

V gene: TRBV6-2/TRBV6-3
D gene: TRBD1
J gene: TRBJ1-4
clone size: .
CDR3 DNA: TGTGCCAGCAGTTACCGGGACAGACTAAATGAAAAACTGTTTTTT
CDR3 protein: CASSYRDRLNEKLFF

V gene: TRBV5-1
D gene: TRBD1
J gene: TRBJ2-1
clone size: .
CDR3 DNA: TGCGCCAGCAGACCGGGACAGCTTGGGGACAATGAGCAGTTCTTC
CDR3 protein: CASRPGQLGDNEQFF

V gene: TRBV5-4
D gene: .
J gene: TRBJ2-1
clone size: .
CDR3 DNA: TGTGCCAGCATCGAGGGTCCTAGTGCAGTCCGGGGCAATGAGCAGTTCTTC
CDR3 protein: CASIEGPSAVRGNEQFF

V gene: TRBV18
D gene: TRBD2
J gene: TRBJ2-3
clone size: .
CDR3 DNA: TGTGCCAGTACGACTAGCGGTTATTATCACATTTTT
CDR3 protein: CASTTSGYYHIF

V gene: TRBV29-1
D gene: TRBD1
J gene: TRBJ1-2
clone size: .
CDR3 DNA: TGCAGCGTTACATCCGGGACAGGGAACTATGGCTACACCTTC
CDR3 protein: CSVTSGTGNYGYTF

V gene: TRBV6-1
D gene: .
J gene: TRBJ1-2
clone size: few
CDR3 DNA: TGTGCCAGCAGCGAAGACAGCTATGGCTACACCTTC
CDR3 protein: CASSEDSYGYTF

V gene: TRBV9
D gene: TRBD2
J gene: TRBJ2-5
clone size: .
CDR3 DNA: TGTGCCAGCAGCGGAAGACTAGCGGGAGTAGAGACCCAGTACTTC
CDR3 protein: CASSGRLAGVETQYF

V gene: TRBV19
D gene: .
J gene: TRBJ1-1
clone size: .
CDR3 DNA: TGTGCCAGTAGGGGCAGGGCTGACACTGAAGCTTTCTTT
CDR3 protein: CASRGRADTEAFF

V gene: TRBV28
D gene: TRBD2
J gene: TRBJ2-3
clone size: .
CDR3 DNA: TGTGCCAGCAGTTTACTTAGCGGGGGGGGCACAGATACGCAGTATTTT
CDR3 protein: CASSLLSGGGTDTQYF

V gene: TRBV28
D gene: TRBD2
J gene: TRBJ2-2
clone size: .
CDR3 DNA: TGTGCCAGCAGTTTAGGGATGGCGGGAGTCACCGGGGAGCTGTTTTTT
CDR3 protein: CASSLGMAGVTGELFF

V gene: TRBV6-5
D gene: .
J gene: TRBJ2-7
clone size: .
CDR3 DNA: TGTGCCAGCAGTTACAAACCCTCGTCCGGCTACGAGCAGTACTTC
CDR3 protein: CASSYKPSSGYEQYF

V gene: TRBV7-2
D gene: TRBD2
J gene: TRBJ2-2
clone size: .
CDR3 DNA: TGTGCCAGCAGCTTAGAACCCGGACTAGCGGCCCTCAGGGGGGAGCTGTTTTTT
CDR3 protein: CASSLEPGLAALRGELFF

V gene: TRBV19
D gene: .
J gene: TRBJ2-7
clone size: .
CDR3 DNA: TGTGCCAGTAGTATAATTTGGGCCCAGGGGTACGAGCAGTACTTC
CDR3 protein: CASSIIWAQGYEQYF

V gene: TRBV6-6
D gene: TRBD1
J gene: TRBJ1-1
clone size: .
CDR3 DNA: TGTGCCAGCAGCTTTCTGGGGACAGGGATCGGGGCAACGAACACTGAAGCTTTCTTT
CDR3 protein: CASSFLGTGIGATNTEAFF

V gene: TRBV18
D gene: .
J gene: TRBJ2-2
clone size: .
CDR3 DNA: TGTGCCAGCTCAGCCCAGACCGGGGAGCTGTTTTTT
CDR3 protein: CASSAQTGELFF

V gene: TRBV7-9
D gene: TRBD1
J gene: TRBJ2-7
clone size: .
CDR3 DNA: TGTGCCAGCAGCGATTACGCCTTAATAACAGGGGGCTACGAGCAGTACTTC
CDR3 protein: CASSDYALITGGYEQYF